The 18 T cell receptor beta chains below were found in one sample sequenced in a study of blood T cell repertoires in COVID-19. Clones were read by immunoSEQ multiplex PCR, and TCRdb kept only the in-frame ones, dropping some. The sample has 250,000 to 350,000 clones, 85% to 90% seen once. Input material: peripheral blood. The receptors derive from a woman aged 30 to 39 with COVID-19, enrolled during active disease.

The chain recombines TRBV3-1 (or the pseudogene TRBV3-2) with TRBJ2-7; 8 bases match TRBD2. The germline V gene has CDR1 LGHDT and CDR2 YNNKEL (reference sequence). CDR3 length: 14 amino acids. J lost 12 bases, V lost 1 base, and 11 bases had no gene match. The chain's CDR3 is CASSQGDRAGVPYF. The CDR3 DNA reads TGTGCCAGCAGCCAAGGGGATCGAGCGGGAGTCCCGTACTTC.

As DNA, the CDR3 is TGTGCCAGCAGAACCGGGACAGGGCGCCCCGATACGCAGTATTTT. This translates into CASRTGTGRPDTQYF. The V and J genes are TRBV5-4 and TRBJ2-3; 9 nucleotides line up with TRBD1. Germline V gene data show CDR1 as SGHNT and CDR2 as YYREEE (reference sequence). After removal of 5 bases from V and 6 bases from J, the junction contained 10 bases not matched to a gene. The CDR3 totals 15 residues. Drawing the rest from reference TRBV5-4 and TRBJ2-3, the complete variable domain is ETGVTQSPTHLIKTRGQQVTLRCSSQSGHNTVSWYQQALGQGPQFIFQYYREEENGRGNFPPRFSGLQFPNYSSELNVNALELDDSALYLCASRTGTGRPDTQYFGPGTRLTVL.

The rearrangement joins TRBV4-2 to TRBJ1-1; no reliable D call. From germline, CDR1 is LGHNA and CDR2 YNFKEQ. This CDR3 spans 15 amino acids. The ends were cut back, 0 bases at V and 3 bases at J, with 11 bases in the middle. As DNA, the CDR3 is TGTGCCAGCAGCCAAGATCTATGGGAGGACACTGAAGCTTTCTTT. It codes for CASSQDLWEDTEAFF.

The chain links TRBV5-5 to TRBJ2-7; 8 nucleotides line up with TRBD1. The CDR3 loop spans 14 amino acids. CDR1 is SGHKS and CDR2 is YYEKEE in the germline V gene (reference sequence). The V and J ends lost 5 bases and 0 bases, in that order; junction bases with no gene match: 4. The CDR3 nucleotides are TGTGCCAGCAGACGGGACAGGAGCTCCTACGAGCAGTACTTC. This sequence encodes CASRRDRSSYEQYF.

The rearrangement uses TRBV19 and TRBJ1-2; D is unclear. The CDR3 totals 11 residues. Between the trimmed V and J ends, which lost 3 bases and 8 bases, there was a span of 7 bases. Germline CDR1 is LNHDA and CDR2 is SQIVND (reference sequence). This CDR3 is CASSMLSGYTF. CDR3 nucleotides: TGTGCCAGTAGTATGTTGTCGGGCTACACCTTC.

This rearrangement joins TRBV11-2 to TRBJ2-7; unclear D gene. Germline CDR1 and CDR2: SGHAT and FQNNGV. V was clipped by 0 bases and J by 0 bases, with 6 bases between them. This CDR3 is 14 amino acids long. CDR3 sequence: CASSLDISSYEQYF. The CDR3 DNA follows: TGTGCCAGCAGCTTAGATATCAGCTCCTACGAGCAGTACTTC.

The chain combines TRBV6-5 with TRBJ1-3; D gene uncertain. V dropped 5 bases and J dropped 7 bases, with 12 bases sitting between them. The CDR3 is 13 amino acids. The germline gives CDR1 MNHEY, CDR2 SVGAGI. This chain's CDR3 is CASSLASGNTIYF. CDR3 sequence (DNA): TGTGCCAGCAGTCTCGCCTCGGGTAACACCATATATTTT.

The rearrangement links TRBV28 to TRBJ2-7; 9 bases match TRBD1. The germline CDR1 and CDR2 sequences are MDHEN and SYDVKM. Germline trimming cut 5 bases from V and 3 bases from J; bases unmatched to any gene: 5. This CDR3 spans 14 amino acids. The CDR3 spells CASSDPGQGYEQYF. CDR3 nucleotide sequence: TGTGCCAGCAGTGATCCGGGACAGGGCTACGAGCAGTACTTC.

CDR3 in amino acids: CASSRSGKQFF. CDR3 nucleotides: TGTGCCAGCAGTCGTAGCGGGAAGCAGTTCTTC. The chain uses TRBV11-2 and TRBJ2-1; TRBD2 matches 8 bases. This CDR3 is built from 11 residues. V lost 6 bases and J lost 11; bases outside the gene matches: 3. The germline V gene encodes CDR1 SGHAT and CDR2 FQNNGV.

J is TRBJ2-1 and V is TRBV9, with no clear D. Trimming removed 4 bases at V and 5 bases at J, with 10 bases between. CDR1 SGDLS and CDR2 YYNGEE come from the germline V gene. CDR3 length: 13 residues. The CDR3: CASSSRTNNEQFF. The CDR3 bases are TGTGCCAGCAGCTCCCGAACTAACAATGAGCAGTTCTTC.

The chain links TRBV10-3 to TRBJ1-4, with TRBD1 as a possible D gene (5 bases). Per the germline V gene, CDR1 is ENHRY and CDR2 is SYGVKD. The CDR3 runs 14 residues. The germline V and J ends were trimmed by 10 bases and 4 bases, with 16 bases remaining between them. The CDR3, as DNA: TGTGCCACTTCCTCCGGGGGAGATAATGAAAAACTGTTTTTT. It translates to CATSSGGDNEKLFF.

On this clone: The germline gene is not matched at one end of the junction; a read error may be the cause. This chain uses TRBV10-1 with TRBJ2-5; 7 nucleotides match TRBD1. The CDR3 consists of 12 residues. Germline-derived CDR1 and CDR2 are WNHNN and SYGVQD (reference sequence). CDR3 loop: CASGDREEAQYF. DNA for the CDR3: TGCGCCAGCGGCGACAGGGAAGAGGCCCAGTACTTC.

V is TRBV5-1 and J is TRBJ2-4, with D tentatively TRBD1 (6 bases). The V gene's germline CDR1 is SGHRS and CDR2 YFSETQ. Between the trimmed V and J ends, which lost 4 bases and 1 base, there was a span of 15 bases. The length of the CDR3 is 16 residues. The CDR3 reads CASSHGAGAAKNIQYF. The CDR3 DNA sequence: TGCGCCAGCAGCCATGGGGCAGGGGCTGCCAAAAACATTCAGTACTTC.

The chain carries TRBV21-1 and TRBJ1-6; TRBD1 was called by the table and not checked on the DNA. TRBV21-1 counts as a pseudogene. This CDR3 contains 15 residues. CDR3 region: CAGGRGSSYNSPLHF. CDR3 nucleotides: TGTGCCGGCGGTAGGGGGAGCTCCTATAATTCACCCCTCCACTTT.

This clone was found a few times. The CDR3: CASSEGRQALGETQYF. CDR3 coding DNA: TGTGCCAGCAGCGAGGGGAGACAGGCCTTGGGAGAGACCCAGTACTTC. The chain recombines TRBV9 with TRBJ2-5, with a possible D match to TRBD1 (6 bases). Per germline, CDR1 SGDLS and CDR2 YYNGEE. The CDR3 is 16 amino acids. Trimming stripped 3 bases from V and 4 bases from J, with 19 bases between.

The chain uses TRBV5-1 and TRBJ1-2; TRBD1 might be the D (5 bases). The germline gives CDR1 SGHRS, CDR2 YFSETQ. The V and J ends lost 5 bases and 4 bases respectively, with 12 bases between them. This CDR3 has 13 residues. The CDR3 sequence: CASREGVGYGYTF. The DNA of the CDR3 is TGCGCCAGCAGGGAAGGGGTCGGCTATGGCTACACCTTC.

This rearrangement joins TRBV30 to TRBJ1-4; a weak D match, TRBD1 (6 bases). The CDR3 covers 14 residues. Trimming removed 4 bases from V and 1 base from J, with 10 bases in between. Per the germline V gene, CDR1 is GTSNPN and CDR2 is SVGIG (reference sequence). The CDR3 is CAWTRGQTNEKLFF. Here the CDR3 DNA reads TGTGCCTGGACGCGGGGGCAAACTAATGAAAAACTGTTTTTT.

This clone showed up just once. The V gene is TRBV2, the J gene TRBJ2-6; 11 bases map to TRBD1. This CDR3 contains 18 residues. V lost 6 bases to trimming and J lost 1 base; unmatched junction nucleotides: 8. Germline lookup yields CDR1 SNHLY and CDR2 FYNNEI. Here the CDR3 reads CASSRTGTGGSGANVLTF. The CDR3 nucleotides are TGTGCCAGCAGCCGAACCGGGACAGGGGGGTCTGGGGCCAACGTCCTGACTTTC.